A single sample gave rise to the 18 T cell receptor beta chains below, sequenced in a study of CD8 T cells in ankylosing spondylitis. TCRdb re-called the 5' RACE reads with MiXCR, one entry per CDR3 protein. The profile covers roughly 180,000 distinct CDR3 sequences, with 9.8% appearing a single time and around 15% taken by the ten largest. Sequencing was carried out using blood, either unsorted or a sorted T cell fraction (not recorded which). All receptors derive from a female donor with ankylosing spondylitis or in good health (not recorded which).

With regard to this clonotype: The missing conserved phenylalanine or tryptophan at the end of this CDR3 makes a read error likely. The J gene is TRBJ2-5, the V gene TRBV4-2; D gene uncertain. Trimming stripped 2 bases from V and 3 bases from J, with 7 bases between. CDR3 length: 13 residues. The germline CDR1 and CDR2 sequences are LGHNA and YNFKEQ. The DNA for the CDR3 is TGTGCCAGCAGCCAATCTGGGGAAGAGACCCAGTACGTC. Protein: CASSQSGEETQYV.

The rearrangement joins TRBV4-1 to TRBJ2-5; 8 nucleotides align to TRBD2. Looked up from germline, CDR1 is MGHRA and CDR2 is YSYEKL. V was pared by 3 bases and J by 3 bases, with 15 bases of the junction left unmatched. The CDR3 sequence is 18 residues long. Here the CDR3 reads CASSQDHPPLSGKETQYF. DNA of the CDR3: TGCGCCAGCAGCCAGGACCACCCACCTCTTAGCGGGAAAGAGACCCAGTACTTC.

The V gene is TRBV6-2 or TRBV6-3, the J gene TRBJ2-5; a weak D match, TRBD1 (5 bases). Trimming removed 0 bases from V and 7 bases from J, with 12 bases in between. From germline, CDR1 is MNHEY and CDR2 SVGEGT. This CDR3 comprises 14 residues. CDR3 nucleotide sequence: TGTGCCAGCAGTTACTCGTATCAGGGATGGACCCAGTACTTC. This gives the protein CASSYSYQGWTQYF.

This clonotype appeared a few times. The chain employs TRBV10-3 and TRBJ2-3, with TRBD1 matching over 9 bases. The germline V gene encodes CDR1 ENHRY and CDR2 SYGVKD. The CDR3 contains 15 residues. The V segment lost 4 bases and the J segment 2 bases; nucleotides outside the gene matches: 4. The CDR3 nucleotides read TGTGCCATCAGTGGTCGGGACAGGGACACAGATACGCAGTATTTT. Its protein product is CAISGRDRDTDTQYF.

This clonotype was found many times. The rearrangement uses TRBV4-2 and TRBJ2-3; the D is unclear. This CDR3 spans 14 amino acids. V dropped 0 bases and J dropped 4 bases, with 8 bases sitting between them. The germline V gene has CDR1 LGHNA and CDR2 YNFKEQ. The CDR3 DNA reads as TGTGCCAGCAGCCAAGATCGTTGGGCAGATACGCAGTATTTT. It is translated as CASSQDRWADTQYF.

The chain recombines TRBV13 with TRBJ2-7; no firm D call. The length of the CDR3 is 12 residues. CDR1 is PRHDT and CDR2 is FYEKMQ in the germline V gene (reference sequence). With 2 bases removed from V and 5 bases from J, the gap between germline ends came to 7 bases. The CDR3 is CASSLQSNEQYF. The CDR3 DNA follows: TGTGCCAGCAGCTTACAGAGCAACGAGCAGTACTTC.

This clonotype was detected many times. The V call is TRBV5-1, the J call TRBJ2-7; the D gene is possibly TRBD2 (5 bases). CDR1 is SGHRS and CDR2 is YFSETQ in the germline V gene. Trimming shortened V by 7 bases and J by 1 base, and 12 bases separated the two germline ends. The CDR3 covers 13 residues. The CDR3, as DNA: TGCGCCAGCCGTCCGGGCGGGTCCTACGAGCAGTACTTC. As protein: CASRPGGSYEQYF.

At least ten counts were recorded for this clonotype. The chain couples TRBV27 to TRBJ2-7; 11 bases are shared with TRBD2. This CDR3 has 16 residues. Losses at the gene ends were 6 bases for V and 2 bases for J; bases not matched to a gene: 9. Germline values: CDR1 MNHEY, CDR2 SMNVEV (reference sequence). The CDR3 DNA reads TGTGCCAGCAGATCCCTGACTAGCGGGAAAGCCTACGAGCAGTACTTC. It translates to CASRSLTSGKAYEQYF.

The sample holds many counts of this clonotype. The chain links TRBV20-1 to TRBJ1-2; the D is unclear. Germline CDR1 reads DFQATT; CDR2 reads SNEGSKA (reference sequence). The length of the CDR3 is 15 residues. Trimming removed 0 bases at V and 2 bases at J, with 13 bases between. The DNA for the CDR3 is TGCAGTGCTAGAGATAATTCCCTAAGGAACTATGGCTACACCTTC. Its translation: CSARDNSLRNYGYTF.

In this sample, this clonotype turned up many times. The genes are TRBV6-1 and TRBJ1-2, with D unclear. Per the germline V gene, CDR1 is MNHNS and CDR2 is SASEGT. The CDR3 consists of 14 residues. Trimming removed 6 bases at V and 4 bases at J, with 15 bases between. CDR3 residues: CASSNSGIRYGYTF. In nucleotides, the CDR3 is TGTGCCAGCAGCAACAGTGGCATCCGCTATGGCTACACCTTC.

Only a few counts were recorded for this clonotype. The chain carries TRBV3-1 and TRBJ2-7, with 9 bases aligning to TRBD2. Trimming cost V 1 base and J 6 bases; bases outside gene matches: 13. CDR1 is LGHDT, CDR2 YNNKEL, per germline (reference sequence). This CDR3 region has 17 residues. CDR3 DNA sequence: TGTGCCAGCAGCCAAGTATTGCGGGAGGGCCCCTTATCCGAGCAGTACTTC. Residues: CASSQVLREGPLSEQYF.

The chain couples TRBV27 to TRBJ2-1; no firm D call. The V and J ends lost 5 bases and 7 bases respectively, with 12 bases between them. Germline V gene sequence: CDR1 MNHEY, CDR2 SMNVEV (reference sequence). There are 13 residues in the CDR3. Here the CDR3 reads CASSRPAGNEQFF. The CDR3 nucleotides read TGTGCCAGCAGTAGGCCGGCCGGGAATGAGCAGTTCTTC.

There are a few counts of this clonotype. The chain has TRBV5-1 and TRBJ2-1, with TRBD2 identical over 7 bases. The V segment lost 0 bases and the J segment 5 bases; nucleotides outside the gene matches: 11. Germline CDR1 reads SGHRS; CDR2 reads YFSETQ. The CDR3 contains 17 residues. The CDR3 DNA reads TGCGCCAGCAGCTTGGCCCCCCTAGCGGACTATAACAATGAGCAGTTCTTC. Protein: CASSLAPLADYNNEQFF.

This clonotype occurred a few times. The rearrangement uses TRBV4-2 and TRBJ2-4; tentatively, D is TRBD1 (5 bases). V was shortened by 0 bases and J by 11 bases, with 11 bases between the two germline ends. Germline assignment: CDR1 LGHNA and CDR2 YNFKEQ. CDR3 size: 13 residues. CDR3 in DNA: TGTGCCAGCAGCCAAGATCAGGGTTTGGTTCAGTACTTC. Translated, it gives CASSQDQGLVQYF.

In its sample, this clonotype was seen a few times. The chain couples TRBV10-3 to TRBJ2-1; no firm D call. CDR1 is ENHRY and CDR2 is SYGVKD in the germline V gene. The CDR3 is 11 amino acids. V was pared by 0 bases and J by 7 bases, with 1 base between. The chain's CDR3 is CAISESNEQFF. CDR3 nucleotides: TGTGCCATCAGTGAGTCGAATGAGCAGTTCTTC.

This chain connects TRBV20-1 to TRBJ1-5, with D possibly being TRBD1 (5 bases). CDR1 is DFQATT and CDR2 is SNEGSKA in the germline V gene (reference sequence). The CDR3 totals 15 residues. Trimming took 2 bases from V and 0 from J, leaving 11 bases between them. In DNA, the CDR3 is TGCAGTGCTAGACGTATAGGGGATAGCAATCAGCCCCAGCATTTT. Protein: CSARRIGDSNQPQHF.

This clonotype has just a few counts. The chain employs TRBV20-1 and TRBJ2-1; D is unresolved. This CDR3 comprises 13 residues. V was trimmed by 1 base and J by 5 bases, leaving 9 bases between them. Germline V gives CDR1 DFQATT, CDR2 SNEGSKA (reference sequence). The CDR3 sequence is CSARVWTNNEQFF. The CDR3 region has the DNA TGCAGTGCTAGAGTTTGGACCAACAATGAGCAGTTCTTC.

V gene TRBV12-5 combines with J gene TRBJ2-5, with TRBD2 matching over 11 bases. The CDR3 is 15 residues long. V lost 5 bases to trimming and J lost 1 base; unmatched junction nucleotides: 3. CDR1 is LGHNT, CDR2 FRNRAP, per germline. CDR3 sequence reads: CASGPGTSGQETQYF. As DNA, the CDR3 is TGTGCTAGTGGTCCGGGGACTAGCGGCCAAGAGACCCAGTACTTC.